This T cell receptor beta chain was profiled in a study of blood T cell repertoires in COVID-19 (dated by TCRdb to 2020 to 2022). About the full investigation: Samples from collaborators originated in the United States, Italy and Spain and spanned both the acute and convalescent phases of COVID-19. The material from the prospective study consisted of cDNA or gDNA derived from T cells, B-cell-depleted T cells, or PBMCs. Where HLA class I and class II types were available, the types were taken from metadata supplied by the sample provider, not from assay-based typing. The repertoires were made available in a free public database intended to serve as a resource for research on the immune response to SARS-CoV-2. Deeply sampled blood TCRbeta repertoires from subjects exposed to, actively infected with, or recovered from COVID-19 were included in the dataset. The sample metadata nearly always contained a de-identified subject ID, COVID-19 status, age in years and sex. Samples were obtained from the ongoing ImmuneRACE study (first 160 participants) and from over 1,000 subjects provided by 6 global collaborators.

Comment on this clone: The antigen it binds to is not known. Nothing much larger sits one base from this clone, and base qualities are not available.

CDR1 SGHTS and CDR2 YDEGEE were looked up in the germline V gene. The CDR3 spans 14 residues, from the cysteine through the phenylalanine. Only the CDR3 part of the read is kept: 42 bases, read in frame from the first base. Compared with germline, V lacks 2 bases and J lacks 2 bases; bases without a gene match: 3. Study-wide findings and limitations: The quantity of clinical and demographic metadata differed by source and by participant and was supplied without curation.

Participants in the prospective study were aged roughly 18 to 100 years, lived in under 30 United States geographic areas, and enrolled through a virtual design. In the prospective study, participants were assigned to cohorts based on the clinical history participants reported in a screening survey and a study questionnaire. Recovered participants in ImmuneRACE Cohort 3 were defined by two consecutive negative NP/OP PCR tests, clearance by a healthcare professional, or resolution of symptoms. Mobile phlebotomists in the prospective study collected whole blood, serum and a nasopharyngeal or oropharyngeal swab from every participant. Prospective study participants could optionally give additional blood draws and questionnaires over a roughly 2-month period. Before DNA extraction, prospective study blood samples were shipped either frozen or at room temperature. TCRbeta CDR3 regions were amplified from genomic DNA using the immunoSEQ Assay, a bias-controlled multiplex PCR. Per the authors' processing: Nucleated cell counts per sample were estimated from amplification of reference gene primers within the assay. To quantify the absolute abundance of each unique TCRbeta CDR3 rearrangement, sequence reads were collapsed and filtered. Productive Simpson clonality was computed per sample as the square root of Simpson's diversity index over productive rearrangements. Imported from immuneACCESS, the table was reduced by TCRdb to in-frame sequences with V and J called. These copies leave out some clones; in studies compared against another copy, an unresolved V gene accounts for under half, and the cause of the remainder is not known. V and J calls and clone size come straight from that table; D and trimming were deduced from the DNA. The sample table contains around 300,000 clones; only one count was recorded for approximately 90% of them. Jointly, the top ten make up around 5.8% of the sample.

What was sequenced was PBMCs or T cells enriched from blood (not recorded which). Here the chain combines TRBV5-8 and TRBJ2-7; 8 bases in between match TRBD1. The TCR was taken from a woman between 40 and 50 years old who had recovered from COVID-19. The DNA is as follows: TGTGCCAGCAGCTTCGGCAGGGGGCCCTACGAGCAGTACTTC. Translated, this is CASSFGRGPYEQYF. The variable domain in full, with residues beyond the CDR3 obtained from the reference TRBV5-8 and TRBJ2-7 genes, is EAGVTQSPTHLIKTRGQQATLRCSPISGHTSVYWYQQALGLGLQFLLWYDEGEERNRGNFPPRFSGRQFPNYSSELNVNALELEDSALYLCASSFGRGPYEQYFGPGTRLTVT.